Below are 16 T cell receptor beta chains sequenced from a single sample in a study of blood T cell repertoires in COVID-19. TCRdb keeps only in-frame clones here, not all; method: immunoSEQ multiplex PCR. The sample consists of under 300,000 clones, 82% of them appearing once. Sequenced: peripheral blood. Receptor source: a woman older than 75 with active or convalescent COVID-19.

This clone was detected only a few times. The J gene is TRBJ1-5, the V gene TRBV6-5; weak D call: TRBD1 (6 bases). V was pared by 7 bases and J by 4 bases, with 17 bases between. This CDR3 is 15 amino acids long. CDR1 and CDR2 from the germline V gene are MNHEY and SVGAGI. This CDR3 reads CASTINRDWNQPQHF. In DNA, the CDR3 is TGTGCCAGCACCATCAACAGGGATTGGAATCAGCCCCAGCATTTT.

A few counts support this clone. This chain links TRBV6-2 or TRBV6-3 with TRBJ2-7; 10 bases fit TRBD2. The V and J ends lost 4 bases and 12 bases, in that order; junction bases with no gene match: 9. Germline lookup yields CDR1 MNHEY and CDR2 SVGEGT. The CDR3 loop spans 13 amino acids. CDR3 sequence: CASSLSGTSVTYF. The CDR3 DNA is TGTGCCAGCAGTTTGTCCGGGACTAGCGTCACGTACTTC.

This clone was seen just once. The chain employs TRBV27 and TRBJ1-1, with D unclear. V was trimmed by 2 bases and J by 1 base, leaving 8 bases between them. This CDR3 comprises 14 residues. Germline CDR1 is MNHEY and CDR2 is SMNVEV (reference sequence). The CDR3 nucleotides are TGTGCCAGCAGTTTAACGGGTACGAACACTGAAGCTTTCTTT. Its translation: CASSLTGTNTEAFF.

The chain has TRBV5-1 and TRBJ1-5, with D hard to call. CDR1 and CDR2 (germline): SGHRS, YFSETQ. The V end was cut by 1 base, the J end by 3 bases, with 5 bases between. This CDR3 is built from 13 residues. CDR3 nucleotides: TGCGCCAGCAGCTTGTCGTTCAATCAGCCCCAGCATTTT. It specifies CASSLSFNQPQHF.

The CDR3 bases are TGTGCCAGCAGTACTGGGGGGGGCCGGACTGAAGCTTTCTTT. Its translation: CASSTGGGRTEAFF. The chain recombines TRBV6-5 with TRBJ1-1, with D maybe TRBD1 (6 bases). Germline V gene sequence: CDR1 MNHEY, CDR2 SVGAGI. This CDR3 comprises 14 residues. V lost 5 bases and J 5 bases, leaving 15 bases between the germline ends.

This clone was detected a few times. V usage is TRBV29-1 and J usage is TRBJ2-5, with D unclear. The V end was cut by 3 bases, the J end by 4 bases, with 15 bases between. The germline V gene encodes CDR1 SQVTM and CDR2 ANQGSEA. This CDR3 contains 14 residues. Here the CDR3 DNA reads TGCAGCGTTGATTTTTCCACCACCGGAGAGACCCAGTACTTC. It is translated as CSVDFSTTGETQYF. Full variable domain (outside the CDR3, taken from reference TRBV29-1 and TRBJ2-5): SAVISQKPSRDICQRGTSLTIQCQVDSQVTMMFWYRQQPGQSLTLIATANQGSEATYESGFVIDKFPISRPNLTFSTLTVSNMSPEDSSIYLCSVDFSTTGETQYFGPGTRLLVL.

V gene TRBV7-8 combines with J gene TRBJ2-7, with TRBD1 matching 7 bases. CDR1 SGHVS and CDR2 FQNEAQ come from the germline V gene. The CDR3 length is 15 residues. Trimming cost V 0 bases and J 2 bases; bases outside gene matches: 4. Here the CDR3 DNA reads TGTGCCAGCAGCTTAGCGGACCAGGGGGCCTACGAGCAGTACTTC. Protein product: CASSLADQGAYEQYF.

CDR3 sequence: CASSLEPGTYNEQFF. DNA of the CDR3: TGTGCCAGCAGCTTGGAACCGGGAACCTACAATGAGCAGTTCTTC. The J gene is TRBJ2-1, the V gene TRBV5-8, with D tentatively TRBD2 (5 bases). Germline V gives CDR1 SGHTS, CDR2 YDEGEE. The CDR3 length is 15 residues. V lost 0 bases, J lost 2 bases, and 9 bases lay in between. The full variable domain, with the rest looked up from reference TRBV5-8 and TRBJ2-1, is EAGVTQSPTHLIKTRGQQATLRCSPISGHTSVYWYQQALGLGLQFLLWYDEGEERNRGNFPPRFSGRQFPNYSSELNVNALELEDSALYLCASSLEPGTYNEQFFGPGTRLTVL.

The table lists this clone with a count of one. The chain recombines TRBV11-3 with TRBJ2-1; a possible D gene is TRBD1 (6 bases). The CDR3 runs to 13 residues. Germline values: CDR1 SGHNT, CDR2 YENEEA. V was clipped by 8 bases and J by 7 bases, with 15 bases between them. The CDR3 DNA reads TGTGCCAGCTCTTTTAACAGGGATAATGAGCAGTTCTTC. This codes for CASSFNRDNEQFF. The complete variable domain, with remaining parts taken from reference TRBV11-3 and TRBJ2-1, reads EAGVVQSPRYKIIEKKQPVAFWCNPISGHNTLYWYLQNLGQGPELLIRYENEEAVDDSQLPKDRFSAERLKGVDSTLKIQPAELGDSAVYLCASSFNRDNEQFFGPGTRLTVL.

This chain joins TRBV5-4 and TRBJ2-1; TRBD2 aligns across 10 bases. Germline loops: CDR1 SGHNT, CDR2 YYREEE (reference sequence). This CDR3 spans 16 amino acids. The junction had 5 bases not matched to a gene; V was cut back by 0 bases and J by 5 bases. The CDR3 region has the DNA TGTGCCAGCAGCTTGGCAAGGCTAGCGGGGGACAATGAGCAGTTCTTC. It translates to CASSLARLAGDNEQFF.

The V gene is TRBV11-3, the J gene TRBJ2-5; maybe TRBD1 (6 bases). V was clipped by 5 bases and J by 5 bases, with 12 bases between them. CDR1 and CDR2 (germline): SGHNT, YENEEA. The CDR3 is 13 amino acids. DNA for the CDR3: TGTGCCAGCAGCCTTACAGGGTGGGAGACCCAGTACTTC. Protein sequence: CASSLTGWETQYF.

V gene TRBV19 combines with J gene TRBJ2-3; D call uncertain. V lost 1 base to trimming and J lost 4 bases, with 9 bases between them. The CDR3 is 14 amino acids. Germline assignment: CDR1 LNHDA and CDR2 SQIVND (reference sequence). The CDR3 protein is CASSIGFGSDTQYF. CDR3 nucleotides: TGTGCCAGTAGTATAGGGTTCGGGTCAGATACGCAGTATTTT.

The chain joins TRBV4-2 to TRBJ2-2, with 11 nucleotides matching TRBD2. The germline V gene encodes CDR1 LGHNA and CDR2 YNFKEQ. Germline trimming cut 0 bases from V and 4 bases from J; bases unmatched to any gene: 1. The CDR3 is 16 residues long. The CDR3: CASSQDLAGGTGELFF. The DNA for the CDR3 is TGTGCCAGCAGCCAAGATCTAGCGGGGGGCACCGGGGAGCTGTTTTTT.

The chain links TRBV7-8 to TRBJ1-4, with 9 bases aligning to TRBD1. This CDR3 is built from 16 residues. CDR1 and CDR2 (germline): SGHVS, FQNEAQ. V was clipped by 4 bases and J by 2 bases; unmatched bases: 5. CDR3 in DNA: TGTGCCAGCAGCTGGGGACAGGGTGGCACTAATGAAAAACTGTTTTTT. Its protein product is CASSWGQGGTNEKLFF. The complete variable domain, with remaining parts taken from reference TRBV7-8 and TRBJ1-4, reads GAGVSQSPRYKVAKRGQDVALRCDPISGHVSLFWYQQALGQGPEFLTYFQNEAQLDKSGLPSDRFFAERPEGSVSTLKIQRTQQEDSAVYLCASSWGQGGTNEKLFFGSGTQLSVL.

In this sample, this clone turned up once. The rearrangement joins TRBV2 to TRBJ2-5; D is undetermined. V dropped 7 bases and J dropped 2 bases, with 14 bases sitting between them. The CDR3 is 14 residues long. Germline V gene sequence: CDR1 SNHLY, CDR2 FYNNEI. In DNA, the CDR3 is TGTGCCAGCAATATCATGGCAGATCAAGAGACCCAGTACTTC. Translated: CASNIMADQETQYF.

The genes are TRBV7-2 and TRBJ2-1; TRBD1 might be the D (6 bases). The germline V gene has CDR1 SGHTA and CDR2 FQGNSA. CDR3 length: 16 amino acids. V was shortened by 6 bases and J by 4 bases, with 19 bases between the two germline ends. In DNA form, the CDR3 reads TGTGCCAGCAGAACACAGGGTCGTAATTCTTACAATGAGCAGTTCTTC. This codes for CASRTQGRNSYNEQFF.